This T cell receptor (beta chain) is from a study of PD-1 blockade in classical Hodgkin lymphoma. Specified time point: cycle 4 day 1 (C4D1), after more than five weeks of nivolumab. Each patient experienced a relapse that followed autologous stem cell transplantation, and brentuximab vedotin exposure varied. Negative selection with magnetic separation was used to purify CD4+ T cells from thawed PBMCs. V gave up 5 bases and J gave up 7 bases; unmatched junction bases: 10. CDR1 is SGHVS and CDR2 is FNYEAQ in the germline V gene. The CDR3 has 16 amino acids. TCRdb's table, derived via immunoSEQ multiplex PCR, lists solely in-frame clones and lacks some. The sample gives around 28,000 clones, around 83% of which show up once; approximately 0.43% is in the top ten.

This specimen consisted of CD4+ T cells from blood, obtained before the fourth cycle of nivolumab. This chain connects TRBV7-6 to TRBJ2-2, with 10 bases that match TRBD2. The origin of this receptor is a human donor with classical Hodgkin lymphoma. This chain's CDR3 is CASSRYLAGEGGELFF. The CDR3 region has the DNA TGTGCCAGCAGCCGGTATCTAGCGGGAGAGGGCGGGGAGCTGTTTTTT.